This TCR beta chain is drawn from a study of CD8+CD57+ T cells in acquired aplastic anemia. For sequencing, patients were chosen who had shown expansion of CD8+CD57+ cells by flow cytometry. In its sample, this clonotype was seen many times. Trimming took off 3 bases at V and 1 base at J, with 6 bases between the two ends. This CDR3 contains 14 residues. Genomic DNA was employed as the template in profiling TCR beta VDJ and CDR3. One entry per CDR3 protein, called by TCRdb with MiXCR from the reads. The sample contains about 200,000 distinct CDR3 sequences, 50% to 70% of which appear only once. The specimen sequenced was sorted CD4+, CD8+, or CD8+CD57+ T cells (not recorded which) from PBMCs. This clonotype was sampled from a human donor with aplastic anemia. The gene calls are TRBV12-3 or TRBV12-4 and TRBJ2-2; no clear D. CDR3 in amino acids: CASSFDGNTGELFF. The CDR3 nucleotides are TGTGCCAGCAGTTTTGACGGGAACACCGGGGAGCTGTTTTTT.